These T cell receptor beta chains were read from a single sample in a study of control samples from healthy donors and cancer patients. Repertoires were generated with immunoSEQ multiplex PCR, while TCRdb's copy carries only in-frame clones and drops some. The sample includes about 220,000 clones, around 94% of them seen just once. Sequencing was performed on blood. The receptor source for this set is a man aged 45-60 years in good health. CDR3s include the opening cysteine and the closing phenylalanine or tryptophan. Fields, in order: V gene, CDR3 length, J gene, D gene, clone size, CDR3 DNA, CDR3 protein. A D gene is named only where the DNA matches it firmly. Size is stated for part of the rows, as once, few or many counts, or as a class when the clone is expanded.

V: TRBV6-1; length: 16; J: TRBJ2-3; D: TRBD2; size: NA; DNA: TGTGCCAGCAGTGGAGGGACTAGCGGGGGGGTAGATACGCAGTATTTT; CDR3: CASSGGTSGGVDTQYF
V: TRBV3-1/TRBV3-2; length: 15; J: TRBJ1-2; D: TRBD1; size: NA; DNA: TGTGCCAGCAGACACCTGGACAGGGGCCCCCTCGGATACACCTTC; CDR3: CASRHLDRGPLGYTF
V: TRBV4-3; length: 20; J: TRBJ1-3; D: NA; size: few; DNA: TGCGCCAGCAGCCAAGATCTAATGGCAGATCCTAGGAGTTCTGGAAACACCATATATTTT; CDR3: CASSQDLMADPRSSGNTIYF
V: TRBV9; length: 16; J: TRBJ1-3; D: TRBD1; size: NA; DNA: TGTGCCAGCAGCCGACAGGGAGAATTCTACGGAAACACCATATATTTT; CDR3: CASSRQGEFYGNTIYF
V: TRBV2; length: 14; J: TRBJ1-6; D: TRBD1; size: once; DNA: TGTGCCAGCAGCGTGGGACAGACGGATTCACCCCTCCACTTT; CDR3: CASSVGQTDSPLHF
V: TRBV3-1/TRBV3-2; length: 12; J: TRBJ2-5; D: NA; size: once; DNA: TGTGCCAGCAGCCAAAGCCGAGAGACCCAGTACTTC; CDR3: CASSQSRETQYF
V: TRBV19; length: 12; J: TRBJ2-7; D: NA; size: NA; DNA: TGTGCCAGTAGGGATAGGGCCTACGAGCAGTACTTC; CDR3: CASRDRAYEQYF
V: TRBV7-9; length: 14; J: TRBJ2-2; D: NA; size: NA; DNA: TGTGCCAGCAGCGAAAGAATGAACACCGGGGAGCTGTTTTTT; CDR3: CASSERMNTGELFF
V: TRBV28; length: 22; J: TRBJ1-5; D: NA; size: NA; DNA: TGTGCCAGCAGTTTAAGGAGGGATGACCTATCCCCAGACTATTATAGCAATCAGCCCCAGCATTTT; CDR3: CASSLRRDDLSPDYYSNQPQHF
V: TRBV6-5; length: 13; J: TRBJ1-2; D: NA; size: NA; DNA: TGTGCCAGCCGATACTACGGTAACTATGGCTACACCTTC; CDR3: CASRYYGNYGYTF
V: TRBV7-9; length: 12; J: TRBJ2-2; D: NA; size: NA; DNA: TGTGCCAGCAGCTTGGGCTCCGGGGAGCTGTTTTTT; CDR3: CASSLGSGELFF
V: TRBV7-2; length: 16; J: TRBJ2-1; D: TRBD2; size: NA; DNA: TGTGCCAGCAGCTTAGGCGTAGCGGGGGGCCGGGATGAGCAGTTCTTC; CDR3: CASSLGVAGGRDEQFF
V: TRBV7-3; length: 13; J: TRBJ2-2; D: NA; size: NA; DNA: TGTGCCAGCAGCTTGGAGAACACCGGGGAGCTGTTTTTT; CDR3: CASSLENTGELFF
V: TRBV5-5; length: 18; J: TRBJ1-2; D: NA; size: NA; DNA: TGTGCCAGCAGCTTGGTGGCCGACATCACTCAACGGATCTATGGCTACACCTTC; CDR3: CASSLVADITQRIYGYTF
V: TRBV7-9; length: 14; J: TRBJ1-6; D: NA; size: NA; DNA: TGTGCCTCCTTCGTCGCAGAGAGTAATTCACCCCTCCACTTT; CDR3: CASFVAESNSPLHF
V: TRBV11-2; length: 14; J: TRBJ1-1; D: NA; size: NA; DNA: TGTGCCAGCAGCCGGACAAGAAGGGACACTGAAGCTTTCTTT; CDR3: CASSRTRRDTEAFF
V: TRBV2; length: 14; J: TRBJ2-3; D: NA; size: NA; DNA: TGTGCCAGCAGTGAAATACAGGAAACAGATACGCAGTATTTT; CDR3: CASSEIQETDTQYF
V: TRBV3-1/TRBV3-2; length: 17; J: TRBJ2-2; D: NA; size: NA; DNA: TGCGCCAGCAGCCAATATCTGGGATTCGCGAACACCGGGGAGCTGTTTTTT; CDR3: CASSQYLGFANTGELFF
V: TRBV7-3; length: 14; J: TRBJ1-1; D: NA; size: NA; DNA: TGTGCCAGCAGCTCCGGACAAATGAACACTGAAGCTTTCTTT; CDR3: CASSSGQMNTEAFF
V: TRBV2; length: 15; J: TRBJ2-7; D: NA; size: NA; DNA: TGTGCCAGCACAACCGAGGGGGGGAACTCCTACGAGCAGTACTTC; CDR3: CASTTEGGNSYEQYF
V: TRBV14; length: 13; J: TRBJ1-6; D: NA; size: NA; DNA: TGTGCCAGCGGGGTGCAACCGGGATCACCCCTCCACTTT; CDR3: CASGVQPGSPLHF
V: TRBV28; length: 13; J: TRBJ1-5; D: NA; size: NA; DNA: TGTGCCAGCACCCTCCCTCCGGGTCAGCCCCAGCATTTT; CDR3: CASTLPPGQPQHF
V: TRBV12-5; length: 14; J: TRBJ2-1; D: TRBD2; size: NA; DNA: TGTGCTAGTGGTGCCCGACTAGCGGGGGGGGAGCAGTTCTTC; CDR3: CASGARLAGGEQFF
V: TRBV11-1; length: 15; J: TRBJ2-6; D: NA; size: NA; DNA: TGTGCCAGCAGCTTAGAGCTCTCTGGGGCCAACGTCCTGACTTTC; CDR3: CASSLELSGANVLTF
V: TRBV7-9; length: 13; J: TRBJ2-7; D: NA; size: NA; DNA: TGTGCCAGCAGCTCGACTGTTTCCTACGAGCAGTACTTC; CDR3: CASSSTVSYEQYF
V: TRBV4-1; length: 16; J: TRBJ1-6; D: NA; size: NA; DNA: TGCGCCAGCAGCCAGGGTCGGGAGGGTCGGAATTCACCCCTCCACTTT; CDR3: CASSQGREGRNSPLHF
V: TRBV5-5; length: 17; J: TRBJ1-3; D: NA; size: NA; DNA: TGTGCCAGCAGCCCTCAGGTGGGCAGGGAAAATGGAAACACCATATATTTT; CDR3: CASSPQVGRENGNTIYF
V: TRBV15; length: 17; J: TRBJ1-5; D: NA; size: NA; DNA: TGTGCCACCTCCCGACAGGAAGGGGTCTATAGCAATCAGCCCCAGCATTTT; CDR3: CATSRQEGVYSNQPQHF